This passage covers 22 T cell receptor beta chains from one sample sequenced in a study of T cells expressing NK-cell markers. TCRdb derives one entry per CDR3 protein from the 5' RACE reads, leaving out DNA. Its table lists roughly 120,000 distinct CDR3 sequences. Sequenced: blood T cells: a sorted CD56 or NKG2C T cell subset, CD4+ or CD8+ T cells, or bulk PBMC T cells (not recorded which). These receptors originate from a woman aged 18 to 75 in good health.

The chain has TRBV7-6 and TRBJ2-1; there is no DNA to check the TCRdb D call of TRBD1. Germline values: CDR1 SGHVS, CDR2 FNYEAQ. The CDR3 consists of 14 residues. CDR3 amino acids: CASSFGQINNEQFF.

The rearrangement links TRBV7-9 to TRBJ1-2; the D call from TCRdb, TRBD1, cannot be confirmed without DNA. Per the germline V gene, CDR1 is SEHNR and CDR2 is FQNEAQ (reference sequence). This CDR3 has 15 amino acids. CDR3 residues: CASSSPVDLTNGYTF. The entire variable domain, with the rest obtained from reference TRBV7-9 and TRBJ1-2, is as follows: DTGVSQNPRHKITKRGQNVTFRCDPISEHNRLYWYRQTLGQGPEFLTYFQNEAQLEKSRLLSDRFSAERPKGSFSTLEIQRTEQGDSAMYLCASSSPVDLTNGYTFGSGTRLTVV.

The V and J genes are TRBV21-1 and TRBJ2-5; without DNA, the TCRdb call of TRBD1 cannot be checked. TRBV21-1 is listed as a pseudogene. The CDR3 loop spans 15 amino acids. The chain's CDR3 is CASSQTGELGETQYF.

This chain uses TRBV12-3 or TRBV12-4 with TRBJ2-1; TCRdb indicates TRBD1, and absent DNA this call remains unverified. The CDR3 runs to 17 residues. The chain's CDR3 is CASSPGGRGPSYNEQFF.

The V call is TRBV11-2, the J call TRBJ2-1; the D call from TCRdb, TRBD2, cannot be confirmed without DNA. The CDR3 totals 14 residues. Germline values: CDR1 SGHAT, CDR2 FQNNGV. The CDR3 sequence: CASSLAGGLDEQFF.

The rearrangement links TRBV6-4 to TRBJ2-2. This CDR3 comprises 12 residues. Germline values: CDR1 MRHNA, CDR2 SNTAGT. The CDR3 here is CASERNTGELFF.

The V gene is TRBV11-3, the J gene TRBJ2-1; TCRdb's assignment of TRBD2 cannot be checked, as there is no DNA. Germline values: CDR1 SGHNT, CDR2 YENEEA. CDR3 length equals 15 residues. CDR3 amino acids: CASSPRTSGYNEQFF.

This chain links TRBV7-9 with TRBJ1-2; TCRdb picks TRBD1, but there is no DNA to check that call. The CDR3 runs 15 residues. The germline gives CDR1 SEHNR, CDR2 FQNEAQ (reference sequence). CDR3 protein: CASSLVGGGSYGYTF.

The J gene is TRBJ2-1, the V gene TRBV11-1; TCRdb calls TRBD2, which cannot be checked without DNA. Per the germline V gene, CDR1 is SGHAT and CDR2 is FQDESV (reference sequence). This CDR3 is 19 amino acids long. CDR3 protein: CASSLALVTSGGGYNEQFF.

The chain uses TRBV11-1 and TRBJ2-1; TCRdb designates TRBD1, a call that cannot be tested without DNA. Looked up from germline, CDR1 is SGHAT and CDR2 is FQDESV (reference sequence). The CDR3 runs 18 residues. CDR3 loop: CASSSTRPNRALVAEQFF.

The J gene is TRBJ2-7, the V gene TRBV7-9. Germline loops: CDR1 SEHNR, CDR2 FQNEAQ (reference sequence). This CDR3 spans 14 amino acids. CDR3 region: CASSRLGKIYEQYF.

V and J are TRBV27 and TRBJ1-1. The CDR3 contains 15 residues. Germline CDR1 reads MNHEY; CDR2 reads SMNVEV (reference sequence). The CDR3 sequence is CASRFTGHRGTEAFF.

The chain joins TRBV7-8 to TRBJ2-1; the TRBD1 assignment by TCRdb is unverifiable without DNA. Germline values: CDR1 SGHVS, CDR2 FQNEAQ. This CDR3 has 13 amino acids. CDR3: CASSLDPGPHGFF.

This chain joins TRBV28 and TRBJ2-1; TCRdb picks TRBD2, but there is no DNA to check that call. The CDR3 runs to 15 residues. CDR1 and CDR2 (germline): MDHEN, SYDVKM. The CDR3 protein is CASRPTSGPYNEQFF.

V usage is TRBV7-3 and J usage is TRBJ2-3; absent DNA, TCRdb's TRBD2 call cannot be checked. In germline, CDR1 is SGHTA, CDR2 FQGTGA. This CDR3 contains 14 residues. The CDR3 spells CASSFPGLSDTQYF.

The chain joins TRBV27 to TRBJ1-2; the D call of TRBD1 rests on TCRdb alone, since no DNA is present to check it. The CDR3 consists of 17 residues. In germline, CDR1 is MNHEY, CDR2 SMNVEV (reference sequence). CDR3 loop: CASSSSITGGALDGYTF.

The chain employs TRBV5-1 and TRBJ2-1. The CDR3 runs 13 residues. Germline values: CDR1 SGHRS, CDR2 YFSETQ. CDR3 sequence reads: CASSLAVINEQFF.

The V gene is TRBV6-1, the J gene TRBJ1-2; TCRdb reports TRBD1, a call that lacks DNA to check it against. This CDR3 region has 18 residues. Per the germline V gene, CDR1 is MNHNS and CDR2 is SASEGT. The CDR3 spells CASSVDRDRVLYLHGYTF.

The chain has TRBV29-1 and TRBJ2-1; TCRdb proposes TRBD2, but this gene call is untestable without DNA. This CDR3 contains 15 residues. Per the germline V gene, CDR1 is SQVTM and CDR2 is ANQGSEA. CDR3 region: CSAQGGSGSANEQFF.

This chain links TRBV10-2 with TRBJ2-2; as DNA is missing, the TRBD2 call by TCRdb cannot be tested. Germline CDR1 is WSHSY and CDR2 is SAAADI. The CDR3 loop spans 16 amino acids. The CDR3 reads CASCYIGLENTGELFF.

The genes are TRBV5-4 and TRBJ2-5; TCRdb outputs TRBD1, but without DNA this stays unchecked. Germline assignment: CDR1 SGHNT and CDR2 YYREEE (reference sequence). The CDR3 extends over 17 amino acids. The CDR3: CASSSGQGAITQETQYF.

The V call is TRBV7-3, the J call TRBJ1-5; TCRdb gives TRBD1 as the D gene, but with no DNA this cannot be confirmed. Germline V gives CDR1 SGHTA, CDR2 FQGTGA. CDR3 length: 15 amino acids. The CDR3 sequence: CAKRQGIGLGQPQHF.